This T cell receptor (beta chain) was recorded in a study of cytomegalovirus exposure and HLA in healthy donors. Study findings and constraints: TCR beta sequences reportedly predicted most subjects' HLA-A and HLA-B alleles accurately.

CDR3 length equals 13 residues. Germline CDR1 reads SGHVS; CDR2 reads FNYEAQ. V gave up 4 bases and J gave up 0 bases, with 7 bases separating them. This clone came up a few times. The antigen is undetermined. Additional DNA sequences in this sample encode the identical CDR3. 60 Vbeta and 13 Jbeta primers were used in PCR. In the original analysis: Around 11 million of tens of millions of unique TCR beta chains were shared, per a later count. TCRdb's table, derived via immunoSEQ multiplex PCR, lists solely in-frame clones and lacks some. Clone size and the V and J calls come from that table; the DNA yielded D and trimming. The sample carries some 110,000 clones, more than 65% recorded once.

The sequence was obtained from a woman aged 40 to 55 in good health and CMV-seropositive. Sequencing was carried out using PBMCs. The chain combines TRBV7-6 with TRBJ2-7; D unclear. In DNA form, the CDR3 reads TGTGCCAGCAGCTCCGGTCTCTCCTACGAGCAGTACTTC. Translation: CASSSGLSYEQYF.